Below are 27 T cell receptor beta chains sequenced from a single sample in a study of response to subunit inactivated influenza vaccine. TCRdb re-called the RT-PCR reads with MiXCR, one entry per CDR3 protein. The sample consists of under 200,000 distinct CDR3 sequences, 12% of them appearing once. These data were also filed under a second study, of T cells expressing NK-cell markers. As reported in that work: UMIs were included in TCR beta cDNA generated by 5'RACE template switching.

The material was CD8+ T cells sorted from PBMCs, obtained roughly 12 days after vaccination. The source is a man aged 45-65 years who received an inactivated influenza vaccine.

The chain has TRBV18 and TRBJ2-1; D ambiguous. CDR1 and CDR2 from the germline V gene are KGHSH and LQKENI. V was trimmed by 3 bases and J by 0 bases, leaving 18 bases between them. The length of the CDR3 is 18 residues. CDR3 DNA: TGTGCCAGCTCACCCACTACCAACATACAGTTCTCCTACAATGAGCAGTTCTTC. Translation: CASSPTTNIQFSYNEQFF. Combining the CDR3 with reference TRBV18 and TRBJ2-1 gives the whole variable domain NAGVMQNPRHLVRRRGQEARLRCSPMKGHSHVYWYRQLPEEGLKFMVYLQKENIIDESGMPKERFSAEFPKEGPSILRIQQVVRGDSAAYFCASSPTTNIQFSYNEQFFGPGTRLTVL.

The chain employs TRBV3-1 and TRBJ1-2, with TRBD1 identical over 12 bases. This CDR3 is 17 amino acids long. The germline V gene encodes CDR1 LGHDT and CDR2 YNNKEL (reference sequence). With V trimmed by 1 base and J by 9 bases, 12 bases remained unmatched. CDR3 region: CASSQAGTGGESGSYTF. The CDR3 region has the DNA TGTGCCAGCAGCCAAGCCGGGACAGGGGGCGAGTCTGGGAGCTACACCTTC.

This chain connects TRBV20-1 to TRBJ2-1, with 9 positions matching TRBD1. This CDR3 is 15 amino acids long. Germline V gives CDR1 DFQATT, CDR2 SNEGSKA (reference sequence). V lost 4 bases, J lost 2 bases, and 6 bases stayed unmatched. The DNA of the CDR3 is TGCAGTGCTAATCGGGACAGGGTAACCTACAATGAGCAGTTCTTC. Translating it yields CSANRDRVTYNEQFF.

This clonotype appeared many times. V usage is TRBV11-2 and J usage is TRBJ2-7, with TRBD1 matching over 9 bases. The CDR3 is 11 amino acids. CDR1 is SGHAT, CDR2 FQNNGV, per germline. V shed 4 bases and J 11 bases; nucleotides not matched to a gene: 3. The CDR3 coding sequence is TGTGCCAGCAGCTCCGGACAGGGGAAGTACTTC. Its protein product is CASSSGQGKYF. The variable domain in full, with the rest retrieved from reference TRBV11-2 and TRBJ2-7, is EAGVAQSPRYKIIEKRQSVAFWCNPISGHATLYWYQQILGQGPKLLIQFQNNGVVDDSQLPKDRFSAERLKGVDSTLKIQPAKLEDSAVYLCASSSGQGKYFGPGTRLTVT.

In its sample, this clonotype was seen many times. The genes are TRBV11-2 and TRBJ2-2; 7 bases align to TRBD1. Germline loops: CDR1 SGHAT, CDR2 FQNNGV. The CDR3 runs to 15 residues. The ends lost 4 bases at V and 6 bases at J; junction bases unmatched: 8. In DNA form, the CDR3 reads TGTGCCAGCAGCTCTGTGACAGGGAAGGCCGGGGAGCTGTTTTTT. Amino acid sequence: CASSSVTGKAGELFF.

The chain carries TRBV11-2 and TRBJ2-5; possible D gene TRBD1, 6 bases. The CDR3 totals 14 residues. V was clipped by 1 base and J by 5 bases, with 11 bases between them. Germline CDR1 SGHAT, CDR2 FQNNGV. This CDR3 is CASSLAGARETQYF. The CDR3 nucleotides read TGTGCCAGCAGCTTAGCAGGGGCCCGGGAGACCCAGTACTTC.

This clonotype turned up a few times. The chain combines TRBV28 with TRBJ2-1; 11 bases map to TRBD2. The CDR3 runs 15 residues. Unmatched junction bases numbered 4, after V lost 4 bases and J lost 5 bases. The germline V gene has CDR1 MDHEN and CDR2 SYDVKM. CDR3 coding DNA: TGTGCCAGCAGTTACCTAGCGGGGGGTGACAATGAGCAGTTCTTC. Amino acids: CASSYLAGGDNEQFF.

This chain joins TRBV29-1 and TRBJ2-7, with 7 bases that match TRBD1. Germline CDR1 is SQVTM and CDR2 is ANQGSEA. The CDR3 sequence is 13 residues long. Losses at the gene ends were 6 bases for V and 4 bases for J; bases not matched to a gene: 9. CDR3 DNA: TGCAGCGTCTTCCTTGGGACAGCTTACGAGCAGTACTTC. Translated: CSVFLGTAYEQYF.

The table lists this clonotype with a few counts. The chain's CDR3 is CASSQDLIGVSYNSPLHF. CDR3 in DNA: TGTGCCAGCAGCCAAGATTTGATAGGGGTCTCCTATAATTCACCCCTCCACTTT. The chain couples TRBV14 to TRBJ1-6; possibly TRBD1 for D (5 bases). V was pared by 0 bases and J by 0 bases, with 12 bases between. The CDR3 has 18 residues. The germline V gene has CDR1 SGHDN and CDR2 FVKESK.

This clonotype appeared a few times. The rearrangement links TRBV4-3 to TRBJ2-2; D is perhaps TRBD2 (5 bases). V lost 0 bases to trimming and J lost 6 bases, with 14 bases between them. The CDR3 spans 16 residues. Per germline, CDR1 LGHNA and CDR2 YSLEER. This chain's CDR3 is CASSQDWLASAGELFF. CDR3 bases: TGCGCCAGCAGCCAAGATTGGCTAGCAAGTGCCGGGGAGCTGTTTTTT.

The chain couples TRBV5-1 to TRBJ2-7, with a weak D call TRBD2 (7 bases). The CDR3 runs to 17 residues. Between the trimmed V and J ends, which lost 0 bases and 5 bases, there was a span of 21 bases. Germline assignment: CDR1 SGHRS and CDR2 YFSETQ. CDR3 region: CASSLVSGGIPGDEQYF. In DNA, the CDR3 is TGCGCCAGCAGCTTGGTTTCGGGGGGCATCCCCGGGGACGAGCAGTACTTC.

This clonotype was detected many times. This sequence joins TRBV28 and TRBJ2-5, with TRBD2 matching 12 bases. The CDR3 has 15 residues. CDR1 is MDHEN, CDR2 SYDVKM, per germline. V shed 6 bases, J shed 7 bases, and the junction held 9 bases outside the gene matches. CDR3 coding DNA: TGTGCCAGCAGCCCCGGACTAGCGGGATCCAGGACCCAGTACTTC. Its protein is CASSPGLAGSRTQYF.

This clonotype came up many times. The chain joins TRBV28 to TRBJ2-3; D remains unclear. CDR1 MDHEN and CDR2 SYDVKM come from the germline V gene. The V end was cut by 3 bases, the J end by 1 base, with 8 bases between. There are 14 residues in the CDR3. CDR3 sequence reads: CASSFLSGTDTQYF. The DNA for the CDR3 is TGTGCCAGCAGTTTTCTAAGCGGCACAGATACGCAGTATTTT.

This chain links TRBV6-5 with TRBJ1-1, with 9 positions matching TRBD1. V trimming: 0 bases; J trimming: 8 bases; junction bases outside the gene matches: 7. CDR3 length: 15 residues. Germline CDR1 and CDR2: MNHEY and SVGAGI. The CDR3 region has the DNA TGTGCCAGCAGTTACTCGGGGACAGGGAGAACGGAAGCTTTCTTT. Encoded protein: CASSYSGTGRTEAFF.

Only a few counts were recorded for this clonotype. In nucleotides, the CDR3 is TGTGCCAGCAGCTTAAGCGGGGGGCGGGAGCCCCAGCATTTT. Protein product: CASSLSGGREPQHF. V gene TRBV7-2 combines with J gene TRBJ1-5; the D gene is possibly TRBD1 (6 bases). This CDR3 comprises 14 residues. CDR1 and CDR2 (germline): SGHTA, FQGNSA. With 2 bases removed from V and 8 bases from J, the gap between germline ends came to 13 bases.

This rearrangement joins TRBV11-2 to TRBJ2-7, with D maybe TRBD1 (6 bases). V lost 5 bases, J lost 1 base, and 15 bases lay in between. CDR3 length: 15 amino acids. Germline values: CDR1 SGHAT, CDR2 FQNNGV. The CDR3 spells CASSAFTGPSYEQYF. The CDR3 nucleotides read TGTGCCAGCAGCGCATTCACAGGGCCATCCTACGAGCAGTACTTC.

A few counts support this clonotype. The V and J genes are TRBV25-1 and TRBJ2-7; TRBD1 matches at 7 bases. The CDR3 covers 13 residues. Germline V gene data show CDR1 as MGHDK and CDR2 as SYGVNS. J gave up 5 bases and V 6 bases, and 7 bases lay outside the gene matches. The CDR3 region has the DNA TGTGCCAGCAGGGCTACGGGACAGCACGAGCAGTACTTC. It yields the protein CASRATGQHEQYF.

Ten or more counts support this clonotype. CDR3: CSSIDRGEQFF. The DNA of the CDR3 is TGCAGCTCCATTGACAGGGGCGAGCAGTTCTTC. The chain carries TRBV29-1 and TRBJ2-1; 8 bases match TRBD1. V gave up 8 bases and J gave up 10 bases; unmatched junction bases: 7. Germline CDR1 SQVTM, CDR2 ANQGSEA. This CDR3 has 11 residues.

This clonotype has at least ten counts. The J gene is TRBJ2-1, the V gene TRBV7-6, with 7 nucleotides matching TRBD2. Germline loops: CDR1 SGHVS, CDR2 FNYEAQ. CDR3 length equals 15 residues. With V trimmed by 5 bases and J by 7 bases, 11 bases remained unmatched. The CDR3 is CASSQSRGGGNEQFF. The CDR3, as DNA: TGTGCCAGCAGCCAGTCCCGGGGCGGGGGTAATGAGCAGTTCTTC.

The J gene is TRBJ2-3, the V gene TRBV6-2 or TRBV6-3; D might be TRBD2 (5 bases). Per the germline V gene, CDR1 is MNHEY and CDR2 is SVGEGT. CDR3 length: 15 amino acids. Trimming cost V 2 bases and J 2 bases, with 11 bases left between them. CDR3 sequence reads: CASSYGAENTDTQYF. CDR3 nucleotides: TGTGCCAGCAGTTACGGAGCGGAGAACACAGATACGCAGTATTTT.

The rearrangement joins TRBV10-2 to TRBJ2-7; TRBD2 is a possible D gene (5 bases). CDR3 length: 13 amino acids. Germline CDR1 WSHSY, CDR2 SAAADI. V was shortened by 10 bases and J by 3 bases, with 16 bases between the two germline ends. The DNA for the CDR3 is TGCGCCATCAAGCTCTCGGGGAACTACGAGCAGTACTTC. Translation: CAIKLSGNYEQYF.

The rearrangement links TRBV14 to TRBJ2-2; 9 nucleotides align to TRBD1. After removal of 8 bases from V and 4 bases from J, the junction contained 5 bases not matched to a gene. The V gene's germline CDR1 is SGHDN and CDR2 FVKESK. There are 14 residues in the CDR3. Written as DNA, the CDR3 is TGTGCCAGCTCACAGGGGGCTTTCACCGGGGAGCTGTTTTTT. Protein product: CASSQGAFTGELFF.

The sample holds a few counts of this clonotype. The V call is TRBV7-2, the J call TRBJ2-3; perhaps TRBD2 as D (6 bases). V was trimmed by 5 bases and J by 2 bases, leaving 14 bases between them. CDR1 and CDR2 (germline): SGHTA, FQGNSA. The CDR3 contains 15 residues. CDR3 loop: CASSPTGLYTDTQYF. CDR3 sequence (DNA): TGTGCCAGCAGCCCTACGGGACTGTACACAGATACGCAGTATTTT.

The chain couples TRBV27 to TRBJ2-2; possibly TRBD1 for D (5 bases). Germline V gene data show CDR1 as MNHEY and CDR2 as SMNVEV (reference sequence). V was cut by 3 bases and J by 5 bases, with 7 bases left in between. This CDR3 spans 13 amino acids. The CDR3 loop is CASSFQGTGELFF. Written as DNA, the CDR3 is TGTGCCAGCAGTTTCCAGGGTACCGGGGAGCTGTTTTTT.

This clonotype was observed at least ten times. This sequence joins TRBV13 and TRBJ1-1; D possibly corresponds to TRBD1 (6 bases). Germline CDR1 and CDR2: PRHDT and FYEKMQ (reference sequence). The CDR3 spans 15 residues. The V gene lost 5 bases and the J gene lost 1 base, with 14 bases spanning the gap. The chain's CDR3 is CASSPLGQPNTEAFF. Here the CDR3 DNA reads TGTGCCAGCAGCCCCCTGGGACAACCGAACACTGAAGCTTTCTTT.

Worth noting for this clonotype: The conserved closing phenylalanine or tryptophan is absent in this CDR3, likely reflecting a read error. The chain joins TRBV28 to TRBJ1-1, with a weak D call TRBD1 (5 bases). Trimming removed 4 bases at V and 0 bases at J, with 15 bases between. The CDR3 sequence is 16 residues long. Germline-derived CDR1 and CDR2 are MDHEN and SYDVKM. CDR3 residues: CASSSIGDSMNTEAFL. CDR3 in DNA: TGTGCCAGCAGTTCCATTGGAGACAGCATGAACACTGAAGCTTTCCTT.

This clonotype occurred many times. The chain has TRBV29-1 and TRBJ2-1, with D maybe TRBD2 (5 bases). The CDR3 consists of 14 residues. Deletions cut 5 bases from V and 8 bases from J, with 19 bases between. Germline V gene lookup returns CDR1 SQVTM and CDR2 ANQGSEA. CDR3 region: CSVPPAFPSYEQFF. Here the CDR3 DNA reads TGCAGCGTTCCACCCGCTTTTCCTAGCTATGAGCAGTTCTTC.